The clone carrying this T cell receptor (beta chain) was detected only once. This sample is part of a study of T cell changes during pregnancy in multiple sclerosis. Using immunoSEQ multiplex PCR, the repertoire was profiled, and TCRdb retains in-frame clones only, with some absent. The profile shows 40,000 to 55,000 clones, around 90% of them singletons. The CDR3 runs 18 residues. Germline CDR1 and CDR2: SEHNR and FQNEAQ (reference sequence). The junction had 16 bases not matched to a gene; V was cut back by 5 bases and J by 5 bases. This specimen consisted of CD8+ T cells from peripheral blood mononuclear cells, obtained after pregnancy. This sequence originates from a female donor with multiple sclerosis, enrolled in a pregnancy study. The rearrangement joins TRBV7-9 to TRBJ2-3; 10 positions match TRBD2. This CDR3 is CASSPPFGGSGRQDTQYF. The CDR3 nucleotides read TGTGCCAGCAGCCCACCTTTCGGAGGTAGCGGGAGGCAAGATACGCAGTATTTT.